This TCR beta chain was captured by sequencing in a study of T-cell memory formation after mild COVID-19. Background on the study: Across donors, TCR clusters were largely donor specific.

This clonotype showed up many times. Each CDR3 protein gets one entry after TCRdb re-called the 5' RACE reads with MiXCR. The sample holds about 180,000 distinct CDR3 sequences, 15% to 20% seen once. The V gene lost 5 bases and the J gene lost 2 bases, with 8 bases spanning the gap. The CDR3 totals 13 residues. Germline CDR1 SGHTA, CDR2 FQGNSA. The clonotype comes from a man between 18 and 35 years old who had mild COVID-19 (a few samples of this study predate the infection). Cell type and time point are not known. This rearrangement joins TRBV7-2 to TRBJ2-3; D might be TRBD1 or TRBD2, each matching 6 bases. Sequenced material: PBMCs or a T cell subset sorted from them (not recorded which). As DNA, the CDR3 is TGTGCCAGCAGCCGGGGGCCCACAGATACGCAGTATTTT. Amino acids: CASSRGPTDTQYF.